Each of the 17 T cell receptor beta chains below was sequenced from the same sample in a study of T cell changes during pregnancy in multiple sclerosis (dated by TCRdb to 2018 to 2020). The library came from the immunoSEQ multiplex PCR assay. Imported from immuneACCESS, the table was reduced by TCRdb to in-frame sequences with V and J called. These copies leave out some clones; in studies compared against another copy, an unresolved V gene accounts for under half, and the cause of the remainder is not known. Here the sample has more than 40,000 clones; under 95% occur a single time. Of the sample, about 0.6% falls within the top ten clones. The sequencing here drew on CD4+ T cells from peripheral blood mononuclear cells, taken in the second trimester of pregnancy. The receptor source for this set is a female donor with multiple sclerosis, enrolled in a pregnancy study.

This clone has a single count. The rearrangement links TRBV14 to TRBJ1-2; no reliable D call. The CDR3 runs to 15 residues. The V and J ends lost 0 bases and 6 bases respectively, with 14 bases between them. Germline CDR1 reads SGHDN; CDR2 reads FVKESK. This CDR3 reads CASSQDLRPGNGYTF. The CDR3 DNA reads as TGTGCCAGCAGCCAAGATCTGCGGCCGGGGAATGGCTACACCTTC. The full variable domain, its missing parts supplied by reference TRBV14 and TRBJ1-2, is EAGVTQFPSHSVIEKGQTVTLRCDPISGHDNLYWYRRVMGKEIKFLLHFVKESKQDESGMPNNRFLAERTGGTYSTLKVQPAELEDSGVYFCASSQDLRPGNGYTFGSGTRLTVV.

The rearrangement uses TRBV25-1 and TRBJ1-4; 10 bases fit TRBD1. After removal of 6 bases from V and 7 bases from J, the junction contained 8 bases not matched to a gene. This CDR3 contains 15 residues. CDR1 and CDR2 from the germline V gene are MGHDK and SYGVNS. The CDR3 coding sequence is TGTGCCAGCAGCGTGACAGGGGGCGCGCGTGAAAAACTGTTTTTT. Its protein product is CASSVTGGAREKLFF.

This chain joins TRBV30 and TRBJ1-2; the D is unclear. Trimming stripped 3 bases from V and 4 bases from J, with 12 bases between. The CDR3 extends over 13 amino acids. The germline CDR1 and CDR2 sequences are GTSNPN and SVGIG (reference sequence). CDR3 loop: CAWSVSGFYGYTF. The DNA of the CDR3 is TGTGCCTGGAGCGTCTCAGGTTTCTATGGCTACACCTTC.

V is TRBV27 and J is TRBJ2-3; D not resolved. V was shortened by 0 bases and J by 11 bases, with 9 bases between the two germline ends. The CDR3 spans 12 residues. Germline V gene lookup returns CDR1 MNHEY and CDR2 SMNVEV (reference sequence). CDR3 in amino acids: CASSLSSGGQYF. In DNA form, the CDR3 reads TGTGCCAGCAGTTTATCCTCGGGTGGGCAGTATTTT.

The chain couples TRBV7-2 to TRBJ1-1, with D perhaps TRBD1 (5 bases). The length of the CDR3 is 12 residues. Germline V gene sequence: CDR1 SGHTA, CDR2 FQGNSA. The V and J ends lost 4 bases and 6 bases respectively, with 9 bases between them. The chain's CDR3 is CASSSLTAEAFF. In DNA form, the CDR3 reads TGTGCCAGCAGCTCTTTGACAGCTGAAGCTTTCTTT.

V usage is TRBV5-6 and J usage is TRBJ2-5, with 7 nucleotides matching TRBD1. Germline V gives CDR1 SGHDT, CDR2 YYEEEE. Germline trimming cut 0 bases from V and 5 bases from J; bases unmatched to any gene: 7. CDR3 length equals 15 residues. The CDR3 nucleotides are TGTGCCAGCAGCTTGGGACAGGGTTTGGTGGAGACCCAGTACTTC. As protein: CASSLGQGLVETQYF.

The gene calls are TRBV19 and TRBJ1-6; 12 bases fit TRBD1. Germline loops: CDR1 LNHDA, CDR2 SQIVND (reference sequence). Unmatched junction bases numbered 14, after V lost 5 bases and J lost 0 bases. The CDR3 contains 21 residues. The CDR3 DNA is TGTGCCAGTAGTTCAATCCACGGGACAGGGGGCCGGAGCTCCTATAATTCACCCCTCCACTTT. It is translated as CASSSIHGTGGRSSYNSPLHF.

V and J are TRBV5-1 and TRBJ1-2, with 10 bases fitting TRBD1. Germline lookup yields CDR1 SGHRS and CDR2 YFSETQ. V shed 4 bases and J 14 bases; nucleotides not matched to a gene: 14. This CDR3 contains 14 residues. The CDR3 is CASSPEGTGAPRTF. The CDR3 coding sequence is TGCGCCAGCAGCCCGGAGGGGACAGGGGCCCCGAGGACCTTC.

The chain joins TRBV19 to TRBJ1-1, with TRBD1 matching 7 bases. The V gene's germline CDR1 is LNHDA and CDR2 SQIVND (reference sequence). The trim removed 4 bases at V and 3 bases at J, leaving 8 bases unmatched. The CDR3 has 15 amino acids. The CDR3 DNA sequence: TGTGCCAGTAGTACACAGGGGCCGGGAGACACTGAAGCTTTCTTT. It translates to CASSTQGPGDTEAFF.

The chain joins TRBV5-6 to TRBJ1-2; 9 positions match TRBD1. There are 14 residues in the CDR3. CDR1 SGHDT and CDR2 YYEEEE come from the germline V gene. The ends lost 4 bases at V and 4 bases at J; junction bases unmatched: 5. CDR3 DNA sequence: TGTGCCAGCAGCACGACAGGGGGAGGCTATGGCTACACCTTC. Encoded protein: CASSTTGGGYGYTF.

The chain carries TRBV5-1 and TRBJ1-3; the D gene is possibly TRBD1 (6 bases). Germline values: CDR1 SGHRS, CDR2 YFSETQ. The V end was cut by 0 bases, the J end by 0 bases, with 10 bases between. This CDR3 contains 16 residues. Here the CDR3 reads CASSLEGDISGNTIYF. In nucleotides, the CDR3 is TGCGCCAGCAGCTTGGAGGGGGATATCTCTGGAAACACCATATATTTT.

CDR3 protein: CASSPRRGQTYGYTF. The CDR3 DNA reads as TGTGCCAGTAGTCCCAGGCGGGGCCAGACGTATGGCTACACCTTC. The chain couples TRBV19 to TRBJ1-2; TRBD1 is a possible D gene (5 bases). The CDR3 consists of 15 residues. Germline values: CDR1 LNHDA, CDR2 SQIVND (reference sequence). V was shortened by 5 bases and J by 5 bases, with 18 bases between the two germline ends.

V is TRBV19 and J is TRBJ1-6, with D possibly TRBD1 on 5 matching bases. This CDR3 contains 14 residues. V was shortened by 1 base and J by 10 bases, with 11 bases between the two germline ends. Germline V lookup: CDR1 LNHDA, CDR2 SQIVND (reference sequence). The CDR3 reads CASSIVGVDSPLHF. CDR3 coding DNA: TGTGCCAGTAGTATAGTAGGGGTGGACTCACCCCTCCACTTT.

This clone has just one count. The V call is TRBV6-5, the J call TRBJ2-7; TRBD1 matches at 7 bases. Germline CDR1 reads MNHEY; CDR2 reads SVGAGI. The CDR3 sequence is 14 residues long. The V and J ends lost 7 bases and 1 base, in that order; junction bases with no gene match: 7. CDR3 sequence: CASIPTGRSYEQYF. The CDR3 DNA reads TGTGCCAGCATCCCGACAGGGCGGTCCTACGAGCAGTACTTC.

The chain is built from TRBV21-1 and TRBJ1-3; the tabulated D call, TRBD1, remains unverified against the DNA. TRBV21-1 is noted as a pseudogene. This CDR3 is built from 15 residues. In nucleotides, the CDR3 is TGTGCCAGCAGCCACCGGACAGCCTCTGGAAACACCATATATTTT. It translates to CASSHRTASGNTIYF.

The CDR3 nucleotides read TGTGCCAGCAGCTTAGTGTTCGACGTTAGGCGGGTGGTCAATGGCTACACCTTC. Its translation: CASSLVFDVRRVVNGYTF. V usage is TRBV7-9 and J usage is TRBJ1-2, with no clear D. Germline CDR1 reads SEHNR; CDR2 reads FQNEAQ (reference sequence). The CDR3 spans 18 residues. Trimming removed 1 base from V and 6 bases from J, with 24 bases in between. The complete variable domain, with remaining parts taken from reference TRBV7-9 and TRBJ1-2, reads DTGVSQNPRHKITKRGQNVTFRCDPISEHNRLYWYRQTLGQGPEFLTYFQNEAQLEKSRLLSDRFSAERPKGSFSTLEIQRTEQGDSAMYLCASSLVFDVRRVVNGYTFGSGTRLTVV.

The chain uses TRBV7-3 and TRBJ2-1, with TRBD2 identical over 10 bases. This CDR3 region has 15 residues. The ends lost 5 bases at V and 6 bases at J; junction bases unmatched: 7. From germline, CDR1 is SGHTA and CDR2 FQGTGA. CDR3 DNA sequence: TGTGCCAGCAGCCTTCTACTAGCGGGGAGCAATGAGCAGTTCTTC. Its translation: CASSLLLAGSNEQFF.